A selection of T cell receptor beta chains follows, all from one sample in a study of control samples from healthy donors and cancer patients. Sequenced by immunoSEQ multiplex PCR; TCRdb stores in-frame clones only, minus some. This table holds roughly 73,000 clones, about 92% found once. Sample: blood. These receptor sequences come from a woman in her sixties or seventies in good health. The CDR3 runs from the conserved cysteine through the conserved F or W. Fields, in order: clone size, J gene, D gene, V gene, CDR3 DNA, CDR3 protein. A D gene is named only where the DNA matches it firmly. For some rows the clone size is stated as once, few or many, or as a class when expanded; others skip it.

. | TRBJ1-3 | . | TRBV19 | TGTGCCAGTAGTACGGGACACGCTGGAAACACCATATATTTT | CASSTGHAGNTIYF
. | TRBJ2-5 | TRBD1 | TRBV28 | TGTGCCAGCAGTTTAGGACAGGGGGGGAAGACCCAGTACTTC | CASSLGQGGKTQYF
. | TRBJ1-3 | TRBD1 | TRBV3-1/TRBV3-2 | TGTGCCAGCAGCCCCTACGACAGGGCTGGAAACACCATATATTTT | CASSPYDRAGNTIYF
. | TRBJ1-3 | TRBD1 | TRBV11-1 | TGTGCCAGCAGCTCGCCGGGGACAGGTGGAAACACCATATATTTT | CASSSPGTGGNTIYF
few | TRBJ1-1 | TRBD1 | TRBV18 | TGTGCCAGCTCACCATTTCAGGGGGGCGAAGCTTTCTTT | CASSPFQGGEAFF
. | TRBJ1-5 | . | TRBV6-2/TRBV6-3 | TGTGCCAGCAGTTACGCGGCAGGCGAGAGGGTCTTGCCCCAGCATTTT | CASSYAAGERVLPQHF
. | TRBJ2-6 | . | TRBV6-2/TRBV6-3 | TGTGCCAGCAGTTATGGAGGGACTGGGGCCAACGTCCTGACTTTC | CASSYGGTGANVLTF
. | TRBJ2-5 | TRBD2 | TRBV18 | TGTGCCAGCTCACCACCGACTAGCGGGGAGACCCAGTACTTC | CASSPPTSGETQYF
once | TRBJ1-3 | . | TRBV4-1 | TGCGCCAGCAGCCAGGCGACAGGAGGGGACACCATATATTTT | CASSQATGGDTIYF
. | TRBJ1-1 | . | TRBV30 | TGTGCCTGGAGTGTGCAGGGTCCTTTAGCTTTCTTT | CAWSVQGPLAFF
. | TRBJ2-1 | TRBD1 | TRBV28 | TGTGCCAGCAGTTTATCGGGACAGGGCCCAAATGAGCAGTTCTTC | CASSLSGQGPNEQFF
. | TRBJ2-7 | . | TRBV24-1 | TGTGCCACCAGTGATTCCCGTAGCGGAGGGGCGGGTGAGCAGTACTTC | CATSDSRSGGAGEQYF
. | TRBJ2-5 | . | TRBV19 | TGTGCCAGTAGTATTAGCCGAGGGGGGCACGAGACCCAGTACTTC | CASSISRGGHETQYF
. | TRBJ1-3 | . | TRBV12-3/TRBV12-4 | TGTGCCAGCAGTCGGGACCGCGCCATATATTTT | CASSRDRAIYF
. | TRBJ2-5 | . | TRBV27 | TGTGCCACCACATCAGGGCCTAGGGAGACCCAGTACTTC | CATTSGPRETQYF
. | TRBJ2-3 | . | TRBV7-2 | TGTGCCAGCAGCTCAAGCGGGTTTCGTGATACGCAGTATTTT | CASSSSGFRDTQYF